What follows are 27 T cell receptor beta chains derived from one specimen sequenced in a study of T cells in Graves' hyperthyroidism and ophthalmopathy. RNA transcripts served as the template for amplifying TCR beta CDR3 regions. HTBI primers drove first-round RT-PCR of the TCR CDR3. TCRdb re-called the multiplex PCR reads with MiXCR, one entry per CDR3 protein. The data show hundreds of thousands of distinct CDR3 sequences, roughly 17% seen once. The source material was blood. The origin of the receptors is a young woman with Graves' ophthalmopathy.

In its sample, this clonotype was seen many times. This chain uses TRBV28 with TRBJ2-5; perhaps TRBD1 as D (6 bases). This CDR3 region has 15 residues. V dropped 4 bases and J dropped 3 bases, with 15 bases sitting between them. Germline CDR1 MDHEN, CDR2 SYDVKM. Written as DNA, the CDR3 is TGTGCCAGCAGTTCCCCTAGGGCAGGGGAAGAGACCCAGTACTTC. It specifies CASSSPRAGEETQYF.

This clonotype has at least ten counts. The chain links TRBV3-1 to TRBJ1-1; no clear D. Germline CDR1 is LGHDT and CDR2 is YNNKEL (reference sequence). This CDR3 region has 12 residues. V shed 4 bases and J shed 1 base, with 4 bases lying between them. The CDR3 DNA follows: TGTGCCAGCAGCCGACCGAACACTGAAGCTTTCTTT. It is translated as CASSRPNTEAFF.

There are many counts of this clonotype. This rearrangement joins TRBV11-2 to TRBJ2-1, with D maybe TRBD2 (6 bases). The V end lost 2 bases, the J end lost 1 base, and 6 bases lay between the germline ends. CDR3 length: 14 amino acids. Germline V gene sequence: CDR1 SGHAT, CDR2 FQNNGV. In nucleotides, the CDR3 is TGTGCCAGCAGCTTAAGCGGGTCCTACAATGAGCAGTTCTTC. Translation: CASSLSGSYNEQFF.

This clonotype has more than one count but fewer than ten. The chain carries TRBV9 and TRBJ1-1; 8 bases are shared with TRBD1. V trimming: 0 bases; J trimming: 0 bases; junction bases outside the gene matches: 10. CDR1 is SGDLS, CDR2 YYNGEE, per germline. The CDR3 covers 18 residues. The CDR3 region is CASSVGDRQVGMNTEAFF. As DNA, the CDR3 is TGTGCCAGCAGCGTAGGGGACAGGCAGGTCGGCATGAACACTGAAGCTTTCTTT. Based on the CDR3 plus reference TRBV9 and TRBJ1-1, the full variable domain is DSGVTQTPKHLITATGQRVTLRCSPRSGDLSVYWYQQSLDQGLQFLIQYYNGEERAKGNILERFSAQQFPDLHSELNLSSLELGDSALYFCASSVGDRQVGMNTEAFFGQGTRLTVV.

This clonotype was picked up many times. The chain joins TRBV27 to TRBJ2-1; 7 nucleotides line up with TRBD1. Germline V gene data show CDR1 as MNHEY and CDR2 as SMNVEV (reference sequence). V dropped 8 bases and J dropped 4; count of bases not matched to a gene: 8. This CDR3 region has 14 residues. CDR3 in amino acids: CASQTGTEYNEQFF. As DNA, the CDR3 is TGTGCCAGCCAAACCGGGACAGAGTACAATGAGCAGTTCTTC.

In this sample, this clonotype turned up many times. CDR3 amino acids: CASSYSSGTGLYNEQFF. CDR3 in DNA: TGTGCCAGCAGTTACTCATCCGGGACAGGACTCTACAATGAGCAGTTCTTC. The chain joins TRBV6-5 to TRBJ2-1; 8 bases align to TRBD1. The CDR3 is made up of 17 amino acids. Germline-derived CDR1 and CDR2 are MNHEY and SVGAGI. The V and J ends lost 0 bases and 3 bases, in that order; junction bases with no gene match: 7.

This clonotype has a count of ten or more. This rearrangement joins TRBV7-2 to TRBJ1-1, with D uncertain. CDR1 SGHTA and CDR2 FQGNSA come from the germline V gene. The CDR3 is 11 residues long. V shed 2 bases and J shed 8 bases, with 6 bases lying between them. The CDR3 bases are TGTGCCAGCAGCTTAATAGGGGAAGCTTTCTTT. Residues: CASSLIGEAFF.

This clonotype was seen only a few times. This chain joins TRBV9 and TRBJ2-1; D not certain. Between the trimmed V and J ends, which lost 5 bases and 8 bases, there was a span of 5 bases. The CDR3 is made up of 10 amino acids. Germline V CDR1 and CDR2: SGDLS, YYNGEE. This chain's CDR3 is CASRGYEQFF. In DNA form, the CDR3 reads TGTGCCAGCAGGGGGTATGAGCAGTTCTTC.

J is TRBJ1-4 and V is TRBV5-6, with no clear D. Germline lookup yields CDR1 SGHDT and CDR2 YYEEEE. The V and J ends lost 1 base and 0 bases respectively, with 7 bases between them. This CDR3 has 15 residues. The CDR3 DNA is TGTGCCAGCAGCTTGAAAACAGCAACTAATGAAAAACTGTTTTTT. This translates into CASSLKTATNEKLFF.

The gene calls are TRBV5-1 and TRBJ2-7, with 14 bases lining up with TRBD2. The CDR3 has 18 residues. CDR1 is SGHRS, CDR2 YFSETQ, per germline. After removal of 0 bases from V and 5 bases from J, the junction contained 10 bases not matched to a gene. The CDR3 sequence is CASSLVFRRLAGGHEQYF. The CDR3 DNA reads as TGCGCCAGCAGCTTGGTCTTCAGAAGACTAGCGGGGGGGCACGAGCAGTACTTC. The full variable domain, with the rest looked up from reference TRBV5-1 and TRBJ2-7, is KAGVTQTPRYLIKTRGQQVTLSCSPISGHRSVSWYQQTPGQGLQFLFEYFSETQRNKGNFPGRFSGRQFSNSRSEMNVSTLELGDSALYLCASSLVFRRLAGGHEQYFGPGTRLTVT.

This clonotype was seen repeatedly, ten times or more. The chain has TRBV2 and TRBJ2-3, with D perhaps matching TRBD1 (5 bases). The germline V gene has CDR1 SNHLY and CDR2 FYNNEI. Trimming took off 8 bases at V and 4 bases at J, with 19 bases between the two ends. The length of the CDR3 is 15 residues. The CDR3 sequence is CASHHRWGRADTQYF. CDR3 nucleotides: TGTGCCAGCCACCACAGGTGGGGAAGGGCAGATACGCAGTATTTT.

This clonotype was detected ten times or more. J is TRBJ2-1 and V is TRBV7-2; 10 bases line up with TRBD2. Germline CDR1 SGHTA, CDR2 FQGNSA. CDR3 length: 15 amino acids. With V trimmed by 2 bases and J by 9 bases, 7 bases remained unmatched. CDR3 DNA sequence: TGTGCCAGCAGCTTAAGAGCGGGGGGGAATCTTGAGCAGTTCTTC. The encoded protein is CASSLRAGGNLEQFF.

This clonotype was seen ten or more times. The rearrangement links TRBV28 to TRBJ2-7, with 7 positions matching TRBD1. CDR3 size: 14 residues. Losses at the gene ends were 3 bases for V and 3 bases for J; bases not matched to a gene: 5. CDR1 is MDHEN, CDR2 SYDVKM, per germline. The CDR3 bases are TGTGCCAGCAGTTTCGACGACAGGGACTACGAGCAGTACTTC. Translation: CASSFDDRDYEQYF.

This clonotype was counted ten times or more. In DNA form, the CDR3 reads TGTGCCAGCAGCCAACTAGCGGGGGGAAACAATGAGCAGTTCTTC. It translates to CASSQLAGGNNEQFF. V is TRBV3-1 and J is TRBJ2-1; 11 bases fit TRBD2. The V and J ends lost 2 bases and 5 bases, in that order; junction bases with no gene match: 2. CDR3 length equals 15 residues. Germline values: CDR1 LGHDT, CDR2 YNNKEL (reference sequence).

This chain links TRBV2 with TRBJ2-4; D is perhaps TRBD1 (6 bases). CDR1 SNHLY and CDR2 FYNNEI come from the germline V gene. V was shortened by 6 bases and J by 3 bases, with 15 bases between the two germline ends. This CDR3 contains 15 residues. CDR3 protein: CASSGVGTYKNIQYF. CDR3 nucleotides: TGTGCCAGCAGCGGTGTCGGGACATACAAAAACATTCAGTACTTC. The full variable domain, in which reference TRBV2 and TRBJ2-4 provide the parts outside the CDR3, is EPEVTQTPSHQVTQMGQEVILRCVPISNHLYFYWYRQILGQKVEFLVSFYNNEISEKSEIFDDQFSVERPDGSNFTLKIRSTKLEDSAMYFCASSGVGTYKNIQYFGAGTRLSVL.

This clonotype was seen more than once but under ten times. J is TRBJ2-3 and V is TRBV7-8; D perhaps matches TRBD2 (6 bases). The CDR3 loop spans 17 amino acids. Germline lookup yields CDR1 SGHVS and CDR2 FQNEAQ. The V end was cut by 3 bases, the J end by 5 bases, with 21 bases between. CDR3 region: CASSLYRIRAGGDTQYF. Written as DNA, the CDR3 is TGTGCCAGCAGCTTGTATCGGATAAGGGCCGGGGGAGATACGCAGTATTTT.

This clonotype was seen many times. The rearrangement uses TRBV7-2 and TRBJ1-5; D is uncertain. The ends were cut back, 3 bases at V and 2 bases at J, with 8 bases in the middle. The germline V gene has CDR1 SGHTA and CDR2 FQGNSA. CDR3 length equals 14 residues. The CDR3 sequence: CASSFTIGNQPQHF. The CDR3 coding sequence is TGTGCCAGCAGCTTTACCATTGGCAATCAGCCCCAGCATTTT.

This rearrangement joins TRBV20-1 to TRBJ2-7; 12 bases fit TRBD2. Germline loops: CDR1 DFQATT, CDR2 SNEGSKA (reference sequence). The CDR3 spans 15 residues. The CDR3 bases are TGCAGGCGGGGCTTGCGGACTAGCGGGATCGACGAGCAGTACTTC. Translated: CRRGLRTSGIDEQYF.

This clonotype was observed a handful of times. V usage is TRBV6-2 or TRBV6-3 and J usage is TRBJ2-7; D might be TRBD1 (6 bases). The CDR3 is made up of 15 amino acids. Germline CDR1 reads MNHEY; CDR2 reads SVGEGT. The V end was cut by 5 bases, the J end by 5 bases, with 19 bases between. CDR3 residues: CASSIRDTRRHEQYF. CDR3 nucleotide sequence: TGTGCCAGCAGTATTCGGGACACCAGGCGGCACGAGCAGTACTTC.

Ten or more counts support this clonotype. This chain connects TRBV2 to TRBJ1-1, with D possibly matching TRBD1 (5 bases). The CDR3 extends over 15 amino acids. Trimming took off 9 bases at V and 3 bases at J, with 20 bases between the two ends. The germline gives CDR1 SNHLY, CDR2 FYNNEI. The CDR3 DNA is TGTGCCAGTAACGGGGTTGGGGGAAGGGACACTGAAGCTTTCTTT. Its translation: CASNGVGGRDTEAFF.

This clonotype showed up many times. CDR3 residues: CASSPGGVQETQYF. For the CDR3, the DNA is TGTGCCAGCAGTCCCGGGGGAGTTCAAGAGACCCAGTACTTC. J is TRBJ2-5 and V is TRBV28; possible D gene TRBD2, 6 bases. CDR3 size: 14 residues. Germline lookup yields CDR1 MDHEN and CDR2 SYDVKM. V lost 5 bases to trimming and J lost 2 bases, with 12 bases between them.

In its sample, this clonotype was seen many times. V usage is TRBV2 and J usage is TRBJ1-4; TRBD1 might be the D (5 bases). The CDR3 length is 13 residues. Germline V gene lookup returns CDR1 SNHLY and CDR2 FYNNEI. V gave up 4 bases and J gave up 8 bases, with 11 bases separating them. Here the CDR3 reads CASSGIRGEKLFF. The CDR3 DNA sequence: TGTGCCAGCAGTGGAATAAGGGGCGAAAAACTGTTTTTT.

This clonotype was seen at least ten times. The genes are TRBV7-3 and TRBJ2-1; no clear D gene. V gave up 3 bases and J gave up 0 bases, with 6 bases separating them. The V gene's germline CDR1 is SGHTA and CDR2 FQGTGA. The CDR3 totals 14 residues. CDR3 region: CASSLHSSYNEQFF. The CDR3 coding sequence is TGTGCCAGCAGCTTGCATAGCTCCTACAATGAGCAGTTCTTC.

The rearrangement joins TRBV29-1 to TRBJ2-7; maybe TRBD1 (5 bases). The CDR3 extends over 11 amino acids. Trimming took 0 bases from V and 7 from J, leaving 7 bases between them. Looked up from germline, CDR1 is SQVTM and CDR2 is ANQGSEA. CDR3 nucleotide sequence: TGCAGCGTTGAAGAGGGGCAAGAGCAGTACTTC. This translates into CSVEEGQEQYF.

J is TRBJ2-5 and V is TRBV20-1; weak D call: TRBD2 (6 bases). The CDR3 extends over 12 amino acids. The V gene's germline CDR1 is DFQATT and CDR2 SNEGSKA (reference sequence). The CDR3 coding sequence is TGCAGCACCGGGACTGGATGGGAGACCCAGTACTTC. Translation gives CSTGTGWETQYF.

This clonotype has ten or more counts. The rearrangement joins TRBV30 to TRBJ1-6, with D hard to call. The germline V gene encodes CDR1 GTSNPN and CDR2 SVGIG (reference sequence). There are 16 residues in the CDR3. Trimming took off 3 bases at V and 5 bases at J, with 17 bases between the two ends. DNA of the CDR3: TGTGCCTGGAGGAGGTTCCAGTTAGTCGATAATTCACCCCTCCACTTT. Translation: CAWRRFQLVDNSPLHF.

This rearrangement joins TRBV5-1 to TRBJ1-6, with D tentatively TRBD1 (5 bases). Germline V lookup: CDR1 SGHRS, CDR2 YFSETQ. Trimming cost V 4 bases and J 3 bases, with 17 bases left between them. The CDR3 spans 17 residues. In DNA form, the CDR3 reads TGCGCCAGCAGCCAGGAGGGTGGGGGGGACTATAATTCACCCCTCCACTTT. Protein product: CASSQEGGGDYNSPLHF.